This TCR beta chain was obtained from a study of blood T cell repertoires in COVID-19. Background on the study: The United States, Italy and Spain were the sources of the acute and convalescent COVID-19 samples. Sources were T cells, B-cell-depleted T cells, or PBMCs; the material itself was cDNA or gDNA.

In the original workflow: Nucleated cell counts were estimated from reference gene primer amplification. Profiling relied on immunoSEQ multiplex PCR, and the TCRdb table lists in-frame clones only, not all of them. That table gives V, J and clone size, and the DNA gave D and trimming. The data contain about 76,000 clones, 86% of them seen just once; the ten biggest clones take up over 15%. The sample consisted of peripheral blood. This receptor was identified in a human donor in a cohort sampled during active COVID-19.

This CDR3 reads CASSVVGTSSYNEQFF. The CDR3 DNA reads TGTGCCAGCAGCGTAGTCGGGACAAGCTCCTACAATGAGCAGTTCTTC. The V and J genes are TRBV9 and TRBJ2-1; a weak D match, TRBD1 (6 bases). The CDR3 spans 16 residues. Per germline, CDR1 SGDLS and CDR2 YYNGEE. The V and J ends lost 0 bases and 0 bases respectively, with 10 bases between them.